Listed here are 9 T cell receptor beta chains from one sample, sequenced in a study of blood T cell repertoires in COVID-19. The protocol was immunoSEQ multiplex PCR, while the TCRdb copy is restricted to in-frame clones and leaves out a portion. Among about 380,000 clones listed, around 87% were seen once. Sequenced material: peripheral blood. The origin of the receptors is a man in his late teens or twenties with active or convalescent COVID-19.

V and J are TRBV4-2 and TRBJ2-5, with 10 nucleotides matching TRBD2. The CDR3 sequence is 19 residues long. Trimming cost V 1 base and J 4 bases; bases outside gene matches: 15. Germline CDR1 and CDR2: LGHNA and YNFKEQ. CDR3 nucleotide sequence: TGTGCCAGCAGCCAAGGAAGGGGGCTAGCGGGAGTTTTGATAGAGACCCAGTACTTC. This gives the protein CASSQGRGLAGVLIETQYF.

The chain has TRBV14 and TRBJ2-3; D not resolved. The CDR3 is 13 amino acids. The V end was cut by 4 bases, the J end by 9 bases, with 14 bases between. CDR1 is SGHDN, CDR2 FVKESK, per germline. DNA of the CDR3: TGTGCCAGCAGCCCGACGGTGGGCCCCACGCAGTATTTT. Amino acids: CASSPTVGPTQYF.

DNA for the CDR3: TGTGCCAGCAGCCAAGGGACAGGGGAAAAACTGTTTTTT. Translation: CASSQGTGEKLFF. The chain uses TRBV3-1 (or the pseudogene TRBV3-2) and TRBJ1-4, with TRBD1 matching 8 bases. V was pared by 1 base and J by 8 bases, with 0 bases of the junction left unmatched. The CDR3 runs to 13 residues. Germline values: CDR1 LGHDT, CDR2 YNNKEL (reference sequence).

The genes are TRBV6-6 and TRBJ1-5; D is undetermined. This CDR3 comprises 13 residues. V was pared by 6 bases and J by 7 bases, with 13 bases between. Germline V gene data show CDR1 as MNHNY and CDR2 as SVGAGI (reference sequence). As DNA, the CDR3 is TGTGCCAGCAGCTCTTCACACAGCCAGCCCCAGCATTTT. Residues: CASSSSHSQPQHF.

The rearrangement joins TRBV5-6 to TRBJ2-1; D perhaps matches TRBD1 (6 bases). CDR1 is SGHDT and CDR2 is YYEEEE in the germline V gene. V lost 2 bases and J 12 bases, leaving 21 bases between the germline ends. The CDR3 covers 15 residues. CDR3 DNA sequence: TGTGCCAGCAGCTTTAAACAGGGCTCCTACAAGGGGCAGTTCTTC. Residues: CASSFKQGSYKGQFF.

The V call is TRBV28, the J call TRBJ1-2, with a tentative D call TRBD1 (6 bases). V shed 7 bases and J shed 2 bases, with 11 bases lying between them. This CDR3 comprises 13 residues. In germline, CDR1 is MDHEN, CDR2 SYDVKM. Written as DNA, the CDR3 is TGTGCCAGCAAGGCAGGGGCAAACTATGGCTACACCTTC. This gives the protein CASKAGANYGYTF.

This sequence joins TRBV27 and TRBJ1-2, with 7 bases that match TRBD1. Trimming removed 5 bases from V and 4 bases from J; junction bases left unmatched: 13. Germline V gene data show CDR1 as MNHEY and CDR2 as SMNVEV (reference sequence). This CDR3 is built from 16 residues. The CDR3 loop reads CASSPSDRPVGYGYTF. The DNA for the CDR3 is TGTGCCAGCAGTCCGTCGGACAGGCCGGTCGGCTATGGCTACACCTTC.

This clone was observed once. The chain is built from TRBV5-5 and TRBJ2-7, with TRBD1 identical over 8 bases. After removal of 3 bases from V and 2 bases from J, the junction contained 7 bases not matched to a gene. Germline assignment: CDR1 SGHKS and CDR2 YYEKEE (reference sequence). The CDR3 sequence is 15 residues long. The DNA for the CDR3 is TGTGCCAGCAGCTCTCCCTGGACAGGGACCTACGAGCAGTACTTC. This encodes CASSSPWTGTYEQYF.

The chain employs TRBV7-2 and TRBJ2-3, with a weak D call TRBD1 (6 bases). The CDR3 runs 15 residues. The germline V gene encodes CDR1 SGHTA and CDR2 FQGNSA. The ends were cut back, 6 bases at V and 2 bases at J, with 15 bases in the middle. The CDR3 region is CASRHRDTYTDTQYF. In DNA form, the CDR3 reads TGTGCCAGCAGGCACCGGGACACCTACACAGATACGCAGTATTTT.